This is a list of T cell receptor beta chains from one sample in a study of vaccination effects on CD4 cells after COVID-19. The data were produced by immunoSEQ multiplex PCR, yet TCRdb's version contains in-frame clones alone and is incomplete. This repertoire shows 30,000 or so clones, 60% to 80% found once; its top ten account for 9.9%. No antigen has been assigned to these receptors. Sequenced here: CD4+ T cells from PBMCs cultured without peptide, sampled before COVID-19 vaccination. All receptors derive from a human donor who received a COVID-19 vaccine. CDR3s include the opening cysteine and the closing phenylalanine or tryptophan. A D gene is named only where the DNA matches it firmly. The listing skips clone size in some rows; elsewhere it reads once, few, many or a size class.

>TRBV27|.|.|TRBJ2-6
TGTGCCAGCAGTCCGGCCATCTCTGGGGCCAACGTCCTGACTTTC
CASSPAISGANVLTF
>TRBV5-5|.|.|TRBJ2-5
TGTGCCAGCAGCTTGGGTAGAGGAGGAGAGACCCAGTACTTC
CASSLGRGGETQYF
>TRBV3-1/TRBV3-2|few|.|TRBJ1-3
TGTGCCAGCAGCCAAACTTGGGCGGGGGCATTTGGAAACACCATATATTTT
CASSQTWAGAFGNTIYF
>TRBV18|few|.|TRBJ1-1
TGTGCCAGCTCGGTTACCGAGGGCACTGAAGCTTTCTTT
CASSVTEGTEAFF
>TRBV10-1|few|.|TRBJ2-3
TGCGCCAGTAAGGGTGGGAGGAGTACAGATACGCAGTATTTT
CASKGGRSTDTQYF
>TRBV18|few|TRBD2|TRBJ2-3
TGTGCCAGCTCACCCCTAAAGACTAGCGGGACAGATACGCAGTATTTT
CASSPLKTSGTDTQYF
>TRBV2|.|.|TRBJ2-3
TGTGCCAGCTGGGTAGCGGTGCCGTCCGATACGCAGTATTTT
CASWVAVPSDTQYF
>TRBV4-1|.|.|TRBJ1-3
TGCGCCAGCAGTCTAGTGGAGGGCTACACTGGAAACACCATATATTTT
CASSLVEGYTGNTIYF
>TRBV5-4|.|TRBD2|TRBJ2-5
TGTGCCAGCAGCTTATCAGCGGGAGTGGGAGAGACCCAGTACTTC
CASSLSAGVGETQYF
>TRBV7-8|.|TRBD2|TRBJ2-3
TGTGCCAGCAGCTTAGGGCTAGCGGGGGCAGCAGATACGCAGTATTTT
CASSLGLAGAADTQYF
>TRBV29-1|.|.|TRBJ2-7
TGCAGCGTTGATGGGCAGGGGAATCCATACGAGCAGTACTTC
CSVDGQGNPYEQYF
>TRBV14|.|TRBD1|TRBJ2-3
TGTGCCAGCAGCCAGTTCCAGGGGGTCTCCTCAGATACGCAGTATTTT
CASSQFQGVSSDTQYF
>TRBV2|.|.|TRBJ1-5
TGTGCCAGCAGTGTTGAGGCTCAGCCCCAGCATTTT
CASSVEAQPQHF
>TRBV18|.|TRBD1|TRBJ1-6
TGTGCCAGCTCACCACGCATGCCGGGACAGGGGTCGACACCCCTCCACTTT
CASSPRMPGQGSTPLHF
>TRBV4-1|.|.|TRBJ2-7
TGCGCCAGCAGCCAAGTTACACTAAACCGGGACGAGCAGTACTTC
CASSQVTLNRDEQYF
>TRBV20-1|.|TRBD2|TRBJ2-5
TGCAGTGCTAGTGGGCCGGGACTAGCGGGAGAAGAGACCCAGTACTTC
CSASGPGLAGEETQYF
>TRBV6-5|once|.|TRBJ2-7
TGTGCCAGCAGTTACAGCATCTCCTACGAGCAGTACTTC
CASSYSISYEQYF
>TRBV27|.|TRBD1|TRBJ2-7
TGTGCCAGCAGTAGACAAGACAGGGGGCGCGAGCAGTACTTC
CASSRQDRGREQYF
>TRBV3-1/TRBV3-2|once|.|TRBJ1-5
TGTGCCAGCGGAACTAGCAATCAGCCCCAGCATTTT
CASGTSNQPQHF
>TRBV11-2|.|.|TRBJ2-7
TGTGCCAGCAGCGGTTCAGCTGGGGGGAGCTCCTACGAGCAGTACTTC
CASSGSAGGSSYEQYF
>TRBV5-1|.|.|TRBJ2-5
TGCGCCACCGCCTTCGACAGAAAAGAGACCCAGTACTTC
CATAFDRKETQYF
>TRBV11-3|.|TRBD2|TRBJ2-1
TGTGCCAGCAGCCTGACTAGCGATTCATCCTACAATGAGCAGTTCTTC
CASSLTSDSSYNEQFF
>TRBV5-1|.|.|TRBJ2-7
TGCGCCAGCAGCTTCGGGCAGGGGGGAGGCTACGAGCAGTACTTC
CASSFGQGGGYEQYF
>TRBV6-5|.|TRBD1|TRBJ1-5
TGTGCCAGCAGTCAGGGGACAGTTAGCAATCAGCCCCAGCATTTT
CASSQGTVSNQPQHF
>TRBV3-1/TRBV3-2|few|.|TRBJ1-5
TGTGCCAGCAGTAATAGTCCAGCCCGAGGGTATCAGCCCCAGCATTTT
CASSNSPARGYQPQHF
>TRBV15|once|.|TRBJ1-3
TGTGCCACCAGCTTCCCTCAAGTCTCTGGAAACACCATATATTTT
CATSFPQVSGNTIYF
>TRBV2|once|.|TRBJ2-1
TGTGCCAGCAGTGAAGCGGACCCCAGGGGTGAGCAGTTCTTC
CASSEADPRGEQFF
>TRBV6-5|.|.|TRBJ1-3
TGTGCCAGCAGTTATACTGTACAGGGCTCTGGAAACACCATATATTTT
CASSYTVQGSGNTIYF
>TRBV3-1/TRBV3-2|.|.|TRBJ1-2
TGTGCCAGCAGCCAAATGTATGGCTACACCTTC
CASSQMYGYTF
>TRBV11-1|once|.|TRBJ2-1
TGTGCCAGCAGCTTAACCCAGCAGGGGCCCTTCCATGAGCAGTTCTTC
CASSLTQQGPFHEQFF
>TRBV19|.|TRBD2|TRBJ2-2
TGTGCCAGTAGTATGGTAGCGGGAGGGCCCGGGGAGCTGTTTTTT
CASSMVAGGPGELFF
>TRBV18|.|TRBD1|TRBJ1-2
TGTGCCAGCTCACCAATAGACAGGGTAGGCGGCTACACCTTC
CASSPIDRVGGYTF
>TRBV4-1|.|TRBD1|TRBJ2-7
TGCGCCAGCAGCCAAGACGACAGGGGCGAGCAGTACTTC
CASSQDDRGEQYF
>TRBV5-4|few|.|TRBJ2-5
TGTGCCAGCGGTAGAGGGGGATGGCAAGAGACCCAGTACTTC
CASGRGGWQETQYF
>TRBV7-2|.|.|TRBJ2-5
TGTGCCAGCAGCGGGGGACCTAGAGAGACCCAGTACTTC
CASSGGPRETQYF
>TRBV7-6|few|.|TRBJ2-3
TGTGCCAGCAGCTCACCTAGCACAGATACGCAGTATTTT
CASSSPSTDTQYF